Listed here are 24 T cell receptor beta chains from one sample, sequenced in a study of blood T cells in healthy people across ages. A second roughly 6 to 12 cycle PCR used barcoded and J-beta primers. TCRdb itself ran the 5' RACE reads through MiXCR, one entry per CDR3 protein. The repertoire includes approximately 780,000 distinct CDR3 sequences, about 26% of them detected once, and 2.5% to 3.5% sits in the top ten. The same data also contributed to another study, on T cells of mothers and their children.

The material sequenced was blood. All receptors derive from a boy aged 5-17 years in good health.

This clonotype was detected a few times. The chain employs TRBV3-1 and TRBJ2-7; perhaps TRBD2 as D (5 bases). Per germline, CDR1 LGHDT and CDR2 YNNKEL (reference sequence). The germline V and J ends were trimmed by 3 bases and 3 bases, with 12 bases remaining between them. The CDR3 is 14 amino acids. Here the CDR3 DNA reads TGTGCCAGCAGCCATCGCGGACTGGACTACGAGCAGTACTTC. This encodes CASSHRGLDYEQYF.

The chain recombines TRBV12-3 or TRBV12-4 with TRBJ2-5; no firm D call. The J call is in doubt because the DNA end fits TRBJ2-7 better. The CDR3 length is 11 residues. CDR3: CASSYLNEQYF. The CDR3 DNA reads TGTGCCAGCAGTTATTTAAACGAGCAGTACTTC.

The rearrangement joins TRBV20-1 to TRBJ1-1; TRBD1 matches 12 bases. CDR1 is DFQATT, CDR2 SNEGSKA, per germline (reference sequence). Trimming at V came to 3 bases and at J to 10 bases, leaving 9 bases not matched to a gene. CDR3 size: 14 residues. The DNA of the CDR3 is TGCAGTGCTAGTGTTGGGACAGGGGGCTTGGGAGCTTTCTTT. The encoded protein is CSASVGTGGLGAFF.

Here the CDR3 DNA reads TGTGCCAGCAGTTTAGCGGATATTTTGGCGGGGGGGCCCGCAGATACGCAGTATTTT. It encodes CASSLADILAGGPADTQYF. The chain is built from TRBV12-3 or TRBV12-4 and TRBJ2-3; TRBD2 agrees at 9 bases. The CDR3 has 19 amino acids. J lost 4 bases, V lost 0 bases, and 14 bases had no gene match.

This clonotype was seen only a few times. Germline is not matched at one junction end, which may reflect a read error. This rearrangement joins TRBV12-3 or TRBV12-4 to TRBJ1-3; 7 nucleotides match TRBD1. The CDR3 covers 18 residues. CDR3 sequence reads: CASTPVGNRGRSGSTIYF. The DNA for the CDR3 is TGTGCCAGCACCCCGGTTGGGAACAGGGGCCGCTCTGGAAGCACCATATATTTT.

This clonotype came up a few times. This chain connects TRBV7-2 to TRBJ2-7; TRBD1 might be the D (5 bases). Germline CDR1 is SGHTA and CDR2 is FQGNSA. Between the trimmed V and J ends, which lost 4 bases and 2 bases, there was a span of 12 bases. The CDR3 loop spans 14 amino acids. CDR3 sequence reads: CASSSTRGTYEQYF. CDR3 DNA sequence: TGTGCCAGCAGCTCAACAAGGGGTACCTACGAGCAGTACTTC.

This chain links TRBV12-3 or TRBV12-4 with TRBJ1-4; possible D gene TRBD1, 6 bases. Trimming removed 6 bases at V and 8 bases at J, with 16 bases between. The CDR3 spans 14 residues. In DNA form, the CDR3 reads TGTGCCAGCAGACTGGGGGGCGCAGGGGAAAAACTGTTTTTT. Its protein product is CASRLGGAGEKLFF.

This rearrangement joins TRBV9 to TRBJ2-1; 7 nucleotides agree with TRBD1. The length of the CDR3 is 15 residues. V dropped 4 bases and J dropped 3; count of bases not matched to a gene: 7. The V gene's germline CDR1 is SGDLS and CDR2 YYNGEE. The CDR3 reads CASSTTGEIYNEQFF. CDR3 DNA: TGTGCCAGCAGCACCACAGGGGAGATCTACAATGAGCAGTTCTTC.

CDR3 region: CASALEEEDTQYF. The CDR3 DNA sequence: TGTGCTTCCGCCCTGGAGGAGGAAGATACGCAGTATTTT. J is TRBJ2-3 and V is TRBV10-3, with D possibly TRBD2 on 5 matching bases. Germline CDR1 is ENHRY and CDR2 is SYGVKD. The CDR3 is 13 residues long.

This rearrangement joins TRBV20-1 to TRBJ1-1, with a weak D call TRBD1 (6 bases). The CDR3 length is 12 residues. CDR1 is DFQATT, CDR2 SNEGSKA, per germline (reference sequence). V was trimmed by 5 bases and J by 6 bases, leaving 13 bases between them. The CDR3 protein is CSAPRGGPEAFF. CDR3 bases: TGCAGTGCTCCCCGGGGGGGCCCTGAAGCTTTCTTT.

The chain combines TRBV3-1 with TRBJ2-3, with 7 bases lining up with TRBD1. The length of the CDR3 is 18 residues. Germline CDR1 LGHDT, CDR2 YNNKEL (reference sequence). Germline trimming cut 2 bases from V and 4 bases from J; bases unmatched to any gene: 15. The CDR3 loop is CASSQTVRTGPGPDTQYF. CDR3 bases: TGTGCCAGCAGCCAAACAGTAAGGACAGGCCCGGGCCCAGATACGCAGTATTTT.

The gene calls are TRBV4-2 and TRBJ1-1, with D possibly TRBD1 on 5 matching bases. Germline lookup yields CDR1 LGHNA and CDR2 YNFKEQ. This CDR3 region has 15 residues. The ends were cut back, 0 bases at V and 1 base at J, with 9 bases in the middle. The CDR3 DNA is TGTGCCAGCAGCCAAGAGGGGCCTGAGAACACTGAAGCTTTCTTT. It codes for CASSQEGPENTEAFF.

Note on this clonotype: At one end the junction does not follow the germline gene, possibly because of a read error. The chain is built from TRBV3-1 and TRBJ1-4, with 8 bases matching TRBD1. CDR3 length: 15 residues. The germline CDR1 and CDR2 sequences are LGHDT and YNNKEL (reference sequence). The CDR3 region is CASSRRQGRNEKLVF. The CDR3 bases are TGTGCCAGCAGCCGGCGACAGGGGAGGAATGAAAAACTGGTTTTT. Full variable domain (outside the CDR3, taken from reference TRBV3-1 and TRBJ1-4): DTAVSQTPKYLVTQMGNDKSIKCEQNLGHDTMYWYKQDSKKFLKIMFSYNNKELIINETVPNRFSPKSPDKAHLNLHINSLELGDSAVYFCASSRRQGRNEKLVFGSGTQLSVL.

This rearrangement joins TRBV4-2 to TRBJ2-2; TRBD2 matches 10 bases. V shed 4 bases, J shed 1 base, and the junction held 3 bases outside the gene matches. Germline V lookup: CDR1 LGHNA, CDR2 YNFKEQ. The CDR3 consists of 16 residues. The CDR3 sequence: CASSPSGGGNTGELFF. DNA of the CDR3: TGTGCCAGCAGCCCTAGCGGGGGCGGGAACACCGGGGAGCTGTTTTTT.

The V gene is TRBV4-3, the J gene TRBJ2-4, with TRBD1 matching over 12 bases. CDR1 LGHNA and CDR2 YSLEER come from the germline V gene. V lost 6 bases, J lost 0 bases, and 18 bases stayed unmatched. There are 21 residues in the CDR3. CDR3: CASSLWMLGQGADLAKNIQYF. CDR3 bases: TGCGCCAGCAGTCTCTGGATGTTGGGACAGGGGGCCGATTTAGCCAAAAACATTCAGTACTTC.

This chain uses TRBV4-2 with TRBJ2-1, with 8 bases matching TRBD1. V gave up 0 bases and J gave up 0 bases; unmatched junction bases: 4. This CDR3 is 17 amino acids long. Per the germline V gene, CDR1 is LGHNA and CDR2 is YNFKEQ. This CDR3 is CASSQEAGGSSYNEQFF. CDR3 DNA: TGTGCCAGCAGCCAAGAGGCAGGGGGCAGCTCCTACAATGAGCAGTTCTTC.

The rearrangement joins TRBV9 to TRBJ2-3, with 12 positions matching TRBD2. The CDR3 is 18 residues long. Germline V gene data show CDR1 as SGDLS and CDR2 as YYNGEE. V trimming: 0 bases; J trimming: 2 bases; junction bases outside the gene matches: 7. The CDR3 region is CASSVGASGGANTDTQYF. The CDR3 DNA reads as TGTGCCAGCAGCGTAGGGGCTAGCGGGGGGGCGAACACAGATACGCAGTATTTT.

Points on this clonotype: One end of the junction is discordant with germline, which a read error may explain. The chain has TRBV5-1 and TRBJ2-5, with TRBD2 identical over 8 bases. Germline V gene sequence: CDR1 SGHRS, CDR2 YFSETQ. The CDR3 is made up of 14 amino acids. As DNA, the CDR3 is TGCGCCAGCAGCCGCGGGGGGATAGAAGAGACCCAGTGCTTC. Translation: CASSRGGIEETQCF.

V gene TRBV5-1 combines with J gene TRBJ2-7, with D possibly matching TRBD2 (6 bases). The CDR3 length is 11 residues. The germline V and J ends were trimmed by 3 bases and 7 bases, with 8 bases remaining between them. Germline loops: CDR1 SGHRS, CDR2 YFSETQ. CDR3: CASSWGEEQYF. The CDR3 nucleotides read TGCGCCAGCAGCTGGGGGGAAGAGCAGTACTTC.

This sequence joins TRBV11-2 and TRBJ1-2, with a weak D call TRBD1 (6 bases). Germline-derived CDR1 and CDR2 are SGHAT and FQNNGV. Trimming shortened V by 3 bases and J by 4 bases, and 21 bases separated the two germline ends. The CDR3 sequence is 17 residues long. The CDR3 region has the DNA TGTGCCAGCAGCTTGACCTCCCCGAGGGGGAGCGGCTATGGCTACACCTTC. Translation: CASSLTSPRGSGYGYTF.

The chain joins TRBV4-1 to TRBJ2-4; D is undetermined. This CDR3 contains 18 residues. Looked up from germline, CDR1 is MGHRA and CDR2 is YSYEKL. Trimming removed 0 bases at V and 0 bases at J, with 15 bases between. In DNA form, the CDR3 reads TGCGCCAGCAGCCAAGAGTCGCTCTCTCTCCTAGCCAAAAACATTCAGTACTTC. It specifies CASSQESLSLLAKNIQYF.

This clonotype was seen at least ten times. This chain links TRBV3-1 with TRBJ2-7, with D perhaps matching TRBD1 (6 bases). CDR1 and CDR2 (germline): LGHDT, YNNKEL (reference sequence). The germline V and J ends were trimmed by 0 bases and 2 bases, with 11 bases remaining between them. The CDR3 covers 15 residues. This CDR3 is CASSQEAGDTYEQYF. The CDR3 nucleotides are TGTGCCAGCAGCCAAGAGGCAGGGGACACCTACGAGCAGTACTTC.

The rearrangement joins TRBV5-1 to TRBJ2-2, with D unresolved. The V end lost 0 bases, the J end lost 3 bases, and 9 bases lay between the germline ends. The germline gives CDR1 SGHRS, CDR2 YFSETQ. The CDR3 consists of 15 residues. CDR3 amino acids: CASSLDSYYTGELFF. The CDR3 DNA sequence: TGCGCCAGCAGCTTGGATAGCTATTACACCGGGGAGCTGTTTTTT.

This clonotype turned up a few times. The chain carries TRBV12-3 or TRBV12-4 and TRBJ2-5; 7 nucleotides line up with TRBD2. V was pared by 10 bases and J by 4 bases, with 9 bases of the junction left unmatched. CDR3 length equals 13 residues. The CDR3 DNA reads TGTGCCACCAGCGGGGCGGGACGAGAGACCCAGTACTTC. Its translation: CATSGAGRETQYF.